What follows are 25 T cell receptor beta chains derived from one specimen sequenced in a study of T cells after yellow fever vaccination. From the 5' RACE reads, TCRdb called clonotypes with MiXCR, one entry per CDR3 protein. Of under 250,000 distinct CDR3 sequences listed, around 3.1% were seen once; the top ten hold around 3%. The starting material was CD4+ T cells sorted from PBMCs, obtained 10 days after the yellow fever booster vaccination. Receptor source: a man aged 18 to 30 who received the YFV17D yellow fever vaccine.

Only a few counts were recorded for this clonotype. This chain links TRBV20-1 with TRBJ1-6, with TRBD1 matching over 10 bases. CDR3 length equals 15 residues. Germline V gene sequence: CDR1 DFQATT, CDR2 SNEGSKA (reference sequence). V lost 5 bases to trimming and J lost 7 bases; unmatched junction nucleotides: 8. The CDR3 nucleotides read TGCAGTGCTGAGGACAGGGGGTTTAGCAATTCACCCCTCCACTTT. Translated, it gives CSAEDRGFSNSPLHF.

In this sample, this clonotype turned up many times. DNA for the CDR3: TGTGCCAGCAGCCCCCCAGCGACGGGGGCCAACGTCCTGACTTTC. This translates into CASSPPATGANVLTF. The chain couples TRBV6-5 to TRBJ2-6; D uncertain. The V end was cut by 6 bases, the J end by 4 bases, with 13 bases between. The length of the CDR3 is 15 residues. The V gene's germline CDR1 is MNHEY and CDR2 SVGAGI.

The chain is built from TRBV5-1 and TRBJ2-3, with TRBD2 matching 8 bases. CDR3 size: 16 residues. The V gene's germline CDR1 is SGHRS and CDR2 YFSETQ. Trimming removed 4 bases from V and 1 base from J; junction bases left unmatched: 8. The CDR3 reads CASSLLGRGGTDTQYF. The DNA for the CDR3 is TGCGCCAGCAGCCTCCTCGGGCGGGGGGGCACAGATACGCAGTATTTT. The variable domain in full, completed from reference TRBV5-1 and TRBJ2-3, reads KAGVTQTPRYLIKTRGQQVTLSCSPISGHRSVSWYQQTPGQGLQFLFEYFSETQRNKGNFPGRFSGRQFSNSRSEMNVSTLELGDSALYLCASSLLGRGGTDTQYFGPGTRLTVL.

This clonotype occurred many times. The chain joins TRBV15 to TRBJ2-2; D unresolved. CDR1 is LNHNV, CDR2 YYDKDF, per germline (reference sequence). The V end was cut by 5 bases, the J end by 4 bases, with 14 bases between. This CDR3 region has 15 residues. This chain's CDR3 is CATSDTQLLTGELFF. CDR3 DNA sequence: TGTGCCACCAGCGATACACAGCTTCTCACCGGGGAGCTGTTTTTT.

This rearrangement joins TRBV19 to TRBJ2-3; 7 bases line up with TRBD2. The CDR3 extends over 14 amino acids. CDR1 and CDR2 (germline): LNHDA, SQIVND (reference sequence). The ends lost 0 bases at V and 6 bases at J; junction bases unmatched: 3. The chain's CDR3 is CASSIELAQDTQYF. CDR3 DNA sequence: TGTGCCAGTAGTATAGAACTAGCGCAGGATACGCAGTATTTT.

This clonotype has just a few counts. This sequence joins TRBV4-1 and TRBJ1-3; possibly TRBD1 for D (6 bases). This CDR3 comprises 15 residues. Trimming shortened V by 2 bases and J by 0 bases, and 8 bases separated the two germline ends. Per germline, CDR1 MGHRA and CDR2 YSYEKL. CDR3 loop: CASSQWDNSGNTIYF. CDR3 coding DNA: TGCGCCAGCAGCCAATGGGACAACTCTGGAAACACCATATATTTT.

This clonotype was seen ten or more times. CDR3 protein: CSVAFPELSEQYF. In DNA form, the CDR3 reads TGCAGCGTTGCCTTCCCAGAACTCTCTGAGCAGTACTTC. This chain joins TRBV29-1 and TRBJ2-7, with unresolved D. The CDR3 contains 13 residues. Germline V CDR1 and CDR2: SQVTM, ANQGSEA. Trimming stripped 4 bases from V and 7 bases from J, with 17 bases between.

The gene calls are TRBV6-1 and TRBJ2-5; no reliable D call. V lost 7 bases, J lost 2 bases, and 14 bases lay in between. Germline-derived CDR1 and CDR2 are MNHNS and SASEGT. The CDR3 extends over 14 amino acids. CDR3: CASIGWGYQETQYF. CDR3 nucleotide sequence: TGTGCCAGCATCGGCTGGGGTTATCAAGAGACCCAGTACTTC.

J is TRBJ2-7 and V is TRBV20-1; unclear D gene. The CDR3 length is 12 residues. The V gene's germline CDR1 is DFQATT and CDR2 SNEGSKA (reference sequence). V dropped 4 bases and J dropped 3 bases, with 10 bases sitting between them. CDR3 residues: CSATDKIYEQYF. CDR3 bases: TGCAGTGCTACTGACAAGATCTACGAGCAGTACTTC.

This clonotype was counted ten times or more. This chain uses TRBV7-2 with TRBJ2-3; D gene unclear. V lost 4 bases and J 6 bases, leaving 14 bases between the germline ends. The CDR3 loop spans 14 amino acids. Germline lookup yields CDR1 SGHTA and CDR2 FQGNSA. The CDR3 DNA is TGTGCCAGCAGCTCATACCGGCCCCCGGATACGCAGTATTTT. Residues: CASSSYRPPDTQYF.

V is TRBV20-1 and J is TRBJ2-1; 8 bases align to TRBD2. J lost 3 bases, V lost 0 bases, and 4 bases had no gene match. Germline CDR1 and CDR2: DFQATT and SNEGSKA (reference sequence). The CDR3 is made up of 15 amino acids. The CDR3 reads CSAREWTSSYNEQFF. Written as DNA, the CDR3 is TGCAGTGCTAGAGAATGGACTAGCAGCTACAATGAGCAGTTCTTC.

This clonotype appeared a few times. This chain links TRBV30 with TRBJ1-3; D call uncertain. CDR1 and CDR2 (germline): GTSNPN, SVGIG (reference sequence). This CDR3 spans 12 amino acids. The CDR3 coding sequence is TGTGGATCGCGCGAGCAAGGAAACACCATATATTTT. Residues: CGSREQGNTIYF.

In this sample, this clonotype turned up many times. J is TRBJ1-1 and V is TRBV7-3; D gene uncertain. The CDR3 spans 14 residues. V was trimmed by 0 bases and J by 3 bases, leaving 8 bases between them. Germline V gives CDR1 SGHTA, CDR2 FQGTGA. The CDR3 bases are TGTGCCAGCAGCTTAACAGGGAGGGACACTGAAGCTTTCTTT. Encoded protein: CASSLTGRDTEAFF.

This clonotype showed up many times. This rearrangement joins TRBV5-1 to TRBJ2-3; D is perhaps TRBD1 or TRBD2 (6 bases each). Germline CDR1 and CDR2: SGHRS and YFSETQ. Between the trimmed V and J ends, which lost 5 bases and 2 bases, there was a span of 12 bases. The CDR3 runs 14 residues. The CDR3 sequence: CASRYRGLTDTQYF. The DNA for the CDR3 is TGCGCCAGCAGGTATCGGGGGCTCACAGATACGCAGTATTTT.

The CDR3 protein is CSATTSGANVLTF. The CDR3 DNA reads TGCAGTGCTACAACCTCTGGGGCCAACGTCCTGACTTTC. The genes are TRBV20-1 and TRBJ2-6; D is ambiguous. Trimming left V 4 bases short and J 0 bases short, with 4 bases between. The germline V gene has CDR1 DFQATT and CDR2 SNEGSKA (reference sequence). The CDR3 length is 13 residues.

With regard to this clonotype: This could be a read error, since a much larger clone is one nucleotide away. The chain links TRBV4-3 to TRBJ1-1; 10 bases line up with TRBD1. The germline V gene has CDR1 LGHNA and CDR2 YSLEER. V shed 6 bases and J 3 bases; nucleotides not matched to a gene: 10. The CDR3 runs to 16 residues. CDR3 DNA sequence: TGCGCCAGCAGACTAAGACAGGGGGCGAGGCACACTGAAGCTTTCTTT. Protein product: CASRLRQGARHTEAFF.

This clonotype came up many times. This sequence joins TRBV2 and TRBJ2-5, with D unclear. The CDR3 extends over 11 amino acids. V was shortened by 5 bases and J by 4 bases, with 5 bases between the two germline ends. Germline values: CDR1 SNHLY, CDR2 FYNNEI. CDR3 in amino acids: CASSSLETQYF. CDR3 sequence (DNA): TGTGCCAGCAGTTCGTTAGAGACCCAGTACTTC.

The genes are TRBV5-1 and TRBJ2-2, with D perhaps assigned TRBD1 or TRBD2 (5 bases each). The CDR3 sequence is 15 residues long. V lost 1 base, J lost 0 bases, and 7 bases lay in between. Germline V CDR1 and CDR2: SGHRS, YFSETQ. CDR3: CASSLQGPNTGELFF. As DNA, the CDR3 is TGCGCCAGCAGCTTGCAGGGACCGAACACCGGGGAGCTGTTTTTT.

This clonotype was observed a few times. This chain links TRBV6-6 with TRBJ2-7; perhaps D is TRBD1 or TRBD2 (6 bases each). The V and J ends lost 6 bases and 5 bases respectively, with 17 bases between them. The CDR3 is made up of 14 amino acids. The germline V gene encodes CDR1 MNHNY and CDR2 SVGAGI (reference sequence). The CDR3 loop is CASRSSRGDHEQYF. CDR3 bases: TGTGCCAGCAGATCATCGAGGGGGGACCACGAGCAGTACTTC.

The chain has TRBV24-1 and TRBJ1-5; possible D gene TRBD1, 5 bases. This CDR3 comprises 14 residues. V dropped 6 bases and J dropped 4 bases, with 12 bases sitting between them. In germline, CDR1 is KGHDR, CDR2 SFDVKD. As DNA, the CDR3 is TGTGCCACCAGTACGACTGACAGTAATCAGCCCCAGCATTTT. Its translation: CATSTTDSNQPQHF.

This clonotype was recorded a few times. The CDR3 protein is CASSSGGRTPDTQYF. The CDR3 DNA reads TGTGCCAGCTCCTCGGGCGGGAGAACCCCAGATACGCAGTATTTT. The V call is TRBV12-3 or TRBV12-4, the J call TRBJ2-3, with 7 bases fitting TRBD2. The length of the CDR3 is 15 residues. The trim removed 8 bases at V and 4 bases at J, leaving 12 bases unmatched.

In its sample, this clonotype was seen many times. The J gene is TRBJ2-5, the V gene TRBV5-6, with D perhaps TRBD1 (6 bases). Per the germline V gene, CDR1 is SGHDT and CDR2 is YYEEEE. The CDR3 runs 13 residues. Trimming cost V 2 bases and J 4 bases, with 9 bases left between them. CDR3 sequence (DNA): TGTGCCAGCAGCTTAAGGGGGTCAGAGACCCAGTACTTC. Its translation: CASSLRGSETQYF.

The gene calls are TRBV20-1 and TRBJ2-7; TRBD2 might be the D (5 bases). Per the germline V gene, CDR1 is DFQATT and CDR2 is SNEGSKA (reference sequence). The length of the CDR3 is 15 residues. V lost 0 bases and J lost 0, with 12 bases in between. CDR3 amino acids: CSARDDAAGSYEQYV. In DNA, the CDR3 is TGCAGTGCTAGAGATGACGCGGCGGGCTCCTACGAGCAGTACGTC.

This clonotype was observed many times. This chain's CDR3 is CASSLVSYGYTF. DNA of the CDR3: TGTGCCAGCAGCTTAGTAAGCTATGGCTACACCTTC. V and J are TRBV7-8 and TRBJ1-2; D ambiguous. Germline-derived CDR1 and CDR2 are SGHVS and FQNEAQ. Trimming pared 1 base from V and 4 bases from J, leaving 4 bases between. CDR3 length equals 12 residues.

This clonotype was detected ten times or more. The rearrangement joins TRBV20-1 to TRBJ2-3; D is unclear. V dropped 2 bases and J dropped 4 bases, with 13 bases sitting between them. This CDR3 has 14 residues. Germline values: CDR1 DFQATT, CDR2 SNEGSKA (reference sequence). The DNA for the CDR3 is TGCAGTGCTAGAACGACCCACCGGTCAGATACGCAGTATTTT. Translating it yields CSARTTHRSDTQYF.